This passage covers 30 T cell receptor beta chains from one sample sequenced in a study of blood T cell repertoires in COVID-19. Clones were sequenced by immunoSEQ multiplex PCR, and TCRdb holds only the in-frame ones, with some missing. The sample carries some 140,000 clones, 86% recorded once. The specimen sequenced was peripheral blood. Receptors were obtained from a woman aged 45-65 years who had recovered from COVID-19.

The rearrangement uses TRBV4-1 and TRBJ2-1, with 11 bases identical to TRBD2. V lost 2 bases to trimming and J lost 8 bases; unmatched junction nucleotides: 11. This CDR3 is 17 amino acids long. Germline values: CDR1 MGHRA, CDR2 YSYEKL. CDR3 DNA: TGCGCCAGCAGCCAAAACTTAGCGGGAGGGCCAATGGATGAGCAGTTCTTC. Its protein product is CASSQNLAGGPMDEQFF.

The chain recombines TRBV4-2 with TRBJ2-1, with 10 bases lining up with TRBD2. V was clipped by 3 bases and J by 0 bases; unmatched bases: 14. Per the germline V gene, CDR1 is LGHNA and CDR2 is YNFKEQ. This CDR3 is 20 amino acids long. The CDR3, as DNA: TGTGCCAGCAGCCATCTCGCCGGGACTAGCGACCCGAGCTCCTACAATGAGCAGTTCTTC. Translated, it gives CASSHLAGTSDPSSYNEQFF.

The chain links TRBV3-1 (or the pseudogene TRBV3-2) to TRBJ1-3, with 7 bases identical to TRBD1. Per germline, CDR1 LGHDT and CDR2 YNNKEL (reference sequence). After removal of 5 bases from V and 9 bases from J, the junction contained 16 bases not matched to a gene. There are 16 residues in the CDR3. The CDR3 here is CASSIRQGSMGGTIYF. For the CDR3, the DNA is TGTGCCAGCAGCATCCGACAGGGCTCCATGGGCGGCACCATATATTTT.

V and J are TRBV28 and TRBJ1-6, with 9 bases fitting TRBD1. Looked up from germline, CDR1 is MDHEN and CDR2 is SYDVKM. Trimming took 8 bases from V and 6 from J; bases not matched to a gene: 5. The length of the CDR3 is 14 residues. DNA for the CDR3: TGTGCCAGCGTCCCGGGACAGGGTAATTCACCCCTCCACTTT. It specifies CASVPGQGNSPLHF.

The chain has TRBV19 and TRBJ1-5; no definite D call. Trimming took 2 bases from V and 5 from J, leaving 7 bases between them. CDR3 length: 13 amino acids. The germline V gene encodes CDR1 LNHDA and CDR2 SQIVND (reference sequence). This chain's CDR3 is CASSISEDQPQHF. The CDR3 coding sequence is TGTGCCAGTAGTATATCAGAAGATCAGCCCCAGCATTTT.

This clone was picked up a small number of times. The rearrangement uses TRBV4-2 and TRBJ2-1; 8 nucleotides agree with TRBD2. The CDR3 consists of 17 residues. V shed 1 base and J 9 bases; nucleotides not matched to a gene: 14. Germline V gives CDR1 LGHNA, CDR2 YNFKEQ. The CDR3 protein is CASSQAGGGRGGGEQFF. The CDR3, as DNA: TGTGCCAGCAGCCAAGCCGGGGGGGGCAGGGGAGGAGGTGAGCAGTTCTTC.

The chain links TRBV6-6 to TRBJ1-2; no clear D. Per the germline V gene, CDR1 is MNHNY and CDR2 is SVGAGI (reference sequence). The CDR3 covers 13 residues. Trimming cost V 4 bases and J 3 bases, with 9 bases left between them. The CDR3 nucleotides are TGTGCCAGCAGTTTCATGGAGGACTATGGCTACACCTTC. Protein product: CASSFMEDYGYTF.

The chain combines TRBV5-1 with TRBJ1-1; D possibly corresponds to TRBD1 (5 bases). Germline V gene lookup returns CDR1 SGHRS and CDR2 YFSETQ. This CDR3 is built from 14 residues. Trimming shortened V by 4 bases and J by 5 bases, and 15 bases separated the two germline ends. DNA for the CDR3: TGCGCCAGCAGCCGGGGGACCCTGGGGACTGAAGCTTTCTTT. The encoded protein is CASSRGTLGTEAFF.

The chain joins TRBV5-1 to TRBJ2-3, with TRBD1 identical over 10 bases. This CDR3 contains 16 residues. Per the germline V gene, CDR1 is SGHRS and CDR2 is YFSETQ. The V segment lost 4 bases and the J segment 5 bases; nucleotides outside the gene matches: 10. CDR3 amino acids: CASSIFGTGEGDTQYF. DNA of the CDR3: TGCGCCAGCAGCATATTCGGGACAGGGGAGGGAGATACGCAGTATTTT. The variable domain in full, completed from reference TRBV5-1 and TRBJ2-3, reads KAGVTQTPRYLIKTRGQQVTLSCSPISGHRSVSWYQQTPGQGLQFLFEYFSETQRNKGNFPGRFSGRQFSNSRSEMNVSTLELGDSALYLCASSIFGTGEGDTQYFGPGTRLTVL.

The chain has TRBV19 and TRBJ2-5, with a tentative D call TRBD1 (6 bases). V gave up 4 bases and J gave up 0 bases, with 12 bases separating them. The germline V gene encodes CDR1 LNHDA and CDR2 SQIVND (reference sequence). The CDR3 length is 15 residues. The CDR3 spells CASSRGGAYQETQYF. The DNA for the CDR3 is TGTGCCAGTAGTAGAGGGGGAGCCTACCAAGAGACCCAGTACTTC.

This clone showed up just once. The CDR3 is CASSVDLTQETQYF. The DNA for the CDR3 is TGTGCCAGCAGCGTAGACCTAACTCAAGAGACCCAGTACTTC. The chain has TRBV9 and TRBJ2-5; D remains ambiguous. This CDR3 has 14 residues. V lost 0 bases and J 2 bases, leaving 8 bases between the germline ends. Germline CDR1 reads SGDLS; CDR2 reads YYNGEE.

V gene TRBV10-2 combines with J gene TRBJ2-7; 11 bases agree with TRBD1. CDR1 and CDR2 (germline): WSHSY, SAAADI. V lost 4 bases to trimming and J lost 6 bases; unmatched junction nucleotides: 8. The CDR3 contains 15 residues. The CDR3 reads CASSGKDRGRREQYF. The CDR3 DNA sequence: TGCGCCAGCAGTGGTAAGGACAGGGGGCGCCGCGAGCAGTACTTC.

The chain uses TRBV7-6 and TRBJ1-1; D gene unclear. CDR1 SGHVS and CDR2 FNYEAQ come from the germline V gene. The germline V and J ends were trimmed by 2 bases and 0 bases, with 10 bases remaining between them. CDR3 length: 15 residues. The DNA of the CDR3 is TGTGCCAGCAGCTTATCCGAGGTTATGAACACTGAAGCTTTCTTT. Residues: CASSLSEVMNTEAFF.

The rearrangement uses TRBV23-1 and TRBJ1-1, with a possible D match to TRBD1 (5 bases). TRBV23-1 qualifies as an ORF whose function is uncertain. CDR3 length: 12 amino acids. Trimming took 7 bases from V and 5 from J, leaving 11 bases between them. This CDR3 is CASIPGWTEAFF. The CDR3 bases are TGCGCCAGCATCCCAGGGTGGACTGAAGCTTTCTTT.

V is TRBV4-3 and J is TRBJ2-3, with TRBD1 matching 8 bases. With V trimmed by 3 bases and J by 1 base, 6 bases remained unmatched. The CDR3 runs to 16 residues. The germline CDR1 and CDR2 sequences are LGHNA and YSLEER. The DNA for the CDR3 is TGCGCCAGCAGCCACAAACAGGGGGTCGGCACAGATACGCAGTATTTT. Translated: CASSHKQGVGTDTQYF.

This clone turned up a few times. The chain recombines TRBV2 with TRBJ2-7; the D gene is possibly TRBD2 (6 bases). Trimming cost V 3 bases and J 0 bases, with 12 bases left between them. CDR3 length: 15 amino acids. CDR1 and CDR2 from the germline V gene are SNHLY and FYNNEI. The CDR3 region is CASSDGGSGSYEQYF. For the CDR3, the DNA is TGTGCCAGCAGTGATGGGGGTAGCGGCTCCTACGAGCAGTACTTC.

This clone came up once. The CDR3 region has the DNA TGTGCCAGCTCACCAGGGGCGCGCTACACCTTC. Translation: CASSPGARYTF. V gene TRBV18 combines with J gene TRBJ1-2; D is possibly TRBD1 (5 bases). V was cut by 2 bases and J by 9 bases, with 7 bases left in between. CDR1 is KGHSH, CDR2 LQKENI, per germline. CDR3 length: 11 residues.

The chain combines TRBV21-1 with TRBJ2-3; TRBD2, the D gene given by the table, was not confirmed from the DNA. TRBV21-1 is designated a pseudogene. This CDR3 has 19 residues. For the CDR3, the DNA is TGTGCCAGCAGCAAATCCTTACGAACGGGGTCTTGGCTAGCAGATACGCAGTATTTT. Translated, it gives CASSKSLRTGSWLADTQYF.

The V gene is TRBV7-9, the J gene TRBJ1-5; perhaps TRBD1 as D (6 bases). Deletions cut 7 bases from V and 4 bases from J, with 11 bases between. Germline V gene sequence: CDR1 SEHNR, CDR2 FQNEAQ (reference sequence). The CDR3 consists of 13 residues. The CDR3 DNA follows: TGTGCCAGCACGGTACAGGGAAATCAGCCCCAGCATTTT. Translating gives CASTVQGNQPQHF.

The chain carries TRBV18 and TRBJ2-3; TRBD2 aligns across 10 bases. The CDR3 is 15 residues long. Germline CDR1 is KGHSH and CDR2 is LQKENI. The V and J ends lost 4 bases and 2 bases, in that order; junction bases with no gene match: 3. CDR3 nucleotide sequence: TGTGCCAGCTCACTAAGCGGGGGGGCCACAGATACGCAGTATTTT. This translates into CASSLSGGATDTQYF.

J is TRBJ2-1 and V is TRBV5-1; D might be TRBD1 (6 bases). Looked up from germline, CDR1 is SGHRS and CDR2 is YFSETQ. Trimming left V 2 bases short and J 1 base short, with 16 bases between. This CDR3 spans 17 amino acids. DNA of the CDR3: TGCGCCAGCAGCTTCCCCAGGGGCCAAACGTCCTACAATGAGCAGTTCTTC. Its protein product is CASSFPRGQTSYNEQFF.

V and J are TRBV13 and TRBJ2-1; TRBD2 aligns across 7 bases. Trimming cost V 5 bases and J 8 bases; bases outside gene matches: 9. In germline, CDR1 is PRHDT, CDR2 FYEKMQ (reference sequence). This CDR3 spans 14 amino acids. CDR3 region: CASSPGLWLDEQFF. CDR3 coding DNA: TGTGCCAGCAGCCCGGGACTATGGCTGGATGAGCAGTTCTTC.

V gene TRBV6-5 combines with J gene TRBJ1-2; 8 bases are shared with TRBD1. The V gene's germline CDR1 is MNHEY and CDR2 SVGAGI. CDR3 length: 15 residues. After removal of 6 bases from V and 2 bases from J, the junction contained 8 bases not matched to a gene. The CDR3 sequence is CASRLTGTGNYGYTF. CDR3 DNA sequence: TGTGCCAGCAGGTTGACCGGGACAGGAAACTATGGCTACACCTTC.

The rearrangement uses TRBV2 and TRBJ1-1; the D is unclear. The V end lost 6 bases, the J end lost 0 bases, and 11 bases lay between the germline ends. Germline V gene data show CDR1 as SNHLY and CDR2 as FYNNEI. This CDR3 contains 14 residues. The CDR3 here is CASSHEGMNTEAFF. CDR3 coding DNA: TGTGCCAGCAGCCACGAGGGTATGAACACTGAAGCTTTCTTT.

The chain is built from TRBV6-5 and TRBJ1-2; no reliable D call. Germline values: CDR1 MNHEY, CDR2 SVGAGI. V lost 8 bases and J lost 7, with 23 bases in between. CDR3 length: 15 residues. CDR3 sequence (DNA): TGTGCCAGCGGCCTCTTAATGGGCACCATGACTGGCTACACCTTC. Encoded protein: CASGLLMGTMTGYTF.

This chain uses TRBV7-2 with TRBJ2-4; 7 bases are a match to TRBD1. CDR1 and CDR2 from the germline V gene are SGHTA and FQGNSA. The CDR3 loop spans 16 amino acids. With 4 bases clipped from V and 1 base from J, the junction kept 7 bases outside the gene matches. The CDR3 DNA sequence: TGTGCCAGCAGCTCCGAGGGGGCGAGGGCCAAAAACATTCAGTACTTC. It is translated as CASSSEGARAKNIQYF.

The V call is TRBV6-5, the J call TRBJ2-1, with TRBD1 identical over 9 bases. Per the germline V gene, CDR1 is MNHEY and CDR2 is SVGAGI. The CDR3 has 16 amino acids. V dropped 4 bases and J dropped 8; count of bases not matched to a gene: 12. The CDR3 sequence is CASSSPIGQGRHEQFF. In DNA form, the CDR3 reads TGTGCCAGCAGTTCCCCGATAGGACAGGGGAGGCATGAGCAGTTCTTC.

In its sample, this clone was seen a few times. This chain links TRBV4-1 with TRBJ2-1; 9 positions agree with TRBD2. CDR1 is MGHRA and CDR2 is YSYEKL in the germline V gene. J gave up 10 bases and V 0 bases, and 10 bases lay outside the gene matches. CDR3 length: 16 residues. CDR3 in amino acids: CASSQDGGGAYREQFF. Written as DNA, the CDR3 is TGCGCCAGCAGCCAAGACGGCGGGGGGGCCTATCGCGAGCAGTTCTTC.

This chain connects TRBV19 to TRBJ2-4; 8 bases map to TRBD2. Germline lookup yields CDR1 LNHDA and CDR2 SQIVND (reference sequence). The CDR3 length is 15 residues. V lost 1 base to trimming and J lost 4 bases; unmatched junction nucleotides: 3. For the CDR3, the DNA is TGTGCCAGTAGTATAGTGGCTAGCGGGAAAAACATTCAGTACTTC. This translates into CASSIVASGKNIQYF.

This chain connects TRBV7-2 to TRBJ2-3, with 12 positions matching TRBD2. The V segment lost 5 bases and the J segment 0 bases; nucleotides outside the gene matches: 12. CDR3 length: 19 residues. Germline CDR1 SGHTA, CDR2 FQGNSA. In nucleotides, the CDR3 is TGTGCCAGCAGCCTGACCCCTCCCCTAGCGGGAGGGAGCACAGATACGCAGTATTTT. This gives the protein CASSLTPPLAGGSTDTQYF.